This T cell receptor beta chain is drawn from a study of blood T cell repertoires in COVID-19. As for the study in general: Donors in the United States, Italy and Spain gave samples during acute or convalescent COVID-19.

Per the original data handling: Researchers report that nucleated cell counts were estimated from reference gene primer amplification. The protocol was immunoSEQ multiplex PCR, while the TCRdb copy is restricted to in-frame clones and leaves out a portion. The DNA gave D and trimming, while V, J and clone size come from that table. This table has some 30,000 clones, more than 75% appearing once. Germline loops: CDR1 SNHLY, CDR2 FYNNEI. This CDR3 spans 15 amino acids. V shed 1 base and J shed 9 bases, with 13 bases lying between them. Sequencing used peripheral blood. The genes are TRBV2 and TRBJ1-6; D is perhaps TRBD1 (6 bases). The sequence was collected from a man between 65 and 79 years old with active or convalescent COVID-19. The CDR3 reads CASSEEQGRFSPLHF. CDR3 bases: TGTGCCAGCAGTGAAGAGCAGGGGCGCTTTTCACCCCTCCACTTT.